The following is a T cell receptor beta chain sequence with its context. Clones were sequenced by immunoSEQ multiplex PCR, and TCRdb holds only the in-frame ones, with some missing. This sample has under 95,000 clones, with about 90% found just once. This sample was included in a study of T cell responses to AZD1222 COVID-19 vaccine. The CDR3 contains 16 residues. The V end lost 6 bases, the J end lost 1 base, and 18 bases lay between the germline ends. From germline, CDR1 is MDHEN and CDR2 SYDVKM. The J gene is TRBJ2-5, the V gene TRBV28; D not resolved. Material: peripheral blood, obtained 28 days after the second AZD1222 dose. This TCR was recovered from an adult who received the AZD1222 COVID-19 vaccine. The CDR3 DNA reads TGTGCCAGCAGGAAGATCGGCGGCCCGCCCCAAGAGACCCAGTACTTC. This gives the protein CASRKIGGPPQETQYF.